This T cell receptor (beta chain) was documented in a study of blood T cells in healthy people across ages. There were healthy Caucasian individuals from Russia, aged roughly 6 to 100, serving as donors. Study-level points and caveats: Greater diversity and more naive CD4+ cells were seen in long-lived donors than in aged donors.

V was clipped by 6 bases and J by 3 bases; unmatched bases: 4. This CDR3 has 13 residues. Germline V gene data show CDR1 as ENHRY and CDR2 as SYGVKD. A second 7 to 11 cycle PCR used barcoded and J-beta primers. Every cDNA molecule carried a tag from a template-switch adaptor bearing 12 random nucleotides. TCRdb re-analysed the 5' RACE reads in MiXCR, keeping a single row per CDR3 protein. The sample contains about 2 million distinct CDR3 sequences, about 50% of which appear only once. Concerning this clonotype: The antigen is unknown.

The TCR was taken from a woman aged 40-49 years in good health. Sequencing used blood. The chain couples TRBV10-3 to TRBJ2-5; 7 nucleotides agree with TRBD1. The CDR3 region is CAISRGQKETQYF. As DNA, the CDR3 is TGTGCCATCAGCAGGGGACAGAAAGAGACCCAGTACTTC.